This T cell receptor (beta chain) is from a study of shared clonotypes between healthy human individuals. General study points: Clonotype sharing levels among donors were expected to vary with sequencing depth. Clonotypes which were not shared had lower generation probabilities than clonotypes that all four donors shared.

Authors' data handling: As immunoSEQ supplied junction-only sequences (without quality scores), filtering differed. Some clones are missing from TCRdb's copy, which holds only in-frame ones; the method was immunoSEQ multiplex PCR. That table gives V, J and clone size, and the DNA gave D and trimming. The table includes around 2.5 million clones, 93% detected once. The CDR3 spans 13 residues. Germline-derived CDR1 and CDR2 are LNHDA and SQIVND (reference sequence). Trimming removed 5 bases from V and 5 bases from J, with 12 bases in between. Regarding this clone: As yet, its antigen is unknown.

The investigators split CD4+ cells into a CD45RA+ naive subset and a CD45RA-negative memory subset. V and J are TRBV19 and TRBJ2-5; D is possibly TRBD1 (6 bases). This sequence originates from a man aged 18 to 29 in good health. Some clones in this sample may be carry-over from other donors' samples. Sequencing input: naive CD4+ T cells from PBMCs. Stated subset: CD45RA+ positively selected. CDR3 residues: CASSVGARETQYF. In DNA form, the CDR3 reads TGTGCCAGTAGTGTGGGGGCTAGGGAGACCCAGTACTTC.